Each of the 13 T cell receptor beta chains below was sequenced from the same sample in a study of cytomegalovirus exposure and HLA in healthy donors. Primers: 60 Vbeta forward and 13 Jbeta reverse. Measured with immunoSEQ multiplex PCR; TCRdb has only the in-frame clones, and not every one. The sample holds under 150,000 clones, about four fifths seen once. The sample taken for sequencing was PBMCs. These TCRs come from a female donor in good health and CMV-seronegative.

The chain joins TRBV7-6 to TRBJ1-1; unclear D gene. Germline values: CDR1 SGHVS, CDR2 FNYEAQ. V was pared by 5 bases and J by 5 bases, with 15 bases between. This CDR3 is 14 amino acids long. CDR3 sequence reads: CASSLDYIGTEAFF. CDR3 nucleotides: TGTGCCAGCAGCCTGGACTACATTGGGACTGAAGCTTTCTTT.

V and J are TRBV5-1 and TRBJ1-1; possible D gene TRBD1, 5 bases. The CDR3 length is 13 residues. CDR1 is SGHRS and CDR2 is YFSETQ in the germline V gene. V lost 7 bases to trimming and J lost 3 bases, with 13 bases between them. The CDR3 DNA sequence: TGCGCCAGCCGTAGGGGCGCGGACACTGAAGCTTTCTTT. The encoded protein is CASRRGADTEAFF.

The V gene is TRBV14, the J gene TRBJ2-7; 8 nucleotides match TRBD2. The CDR3 spans 13 residues. Unmatched junction bases numbered 3, after V lost 4 bases and J lost 4 bases. The germline gives CDR1 SGHDN, CDR2 FVKESK. Written as DNA, the CDR3 is TGTGCCAGCAGCCCCGGGACTAGGTACGAGCAGTACTTC. Translating it yields CASSPGTRYEQYF.

This clone was counted once. As DNA, the CDR3 is TGTGCCAGTAGGTTCGGCGGGGCCAAAAACATTCAGTACTTC. As protein: CASRFGGAKNIQYF. The chain links TRBV19 to TRBJ2-4, with TRBD2 as a possible D gene (5 bases). The CDR3 has 14 amino acids. Germline V lookup: CDR1 LNHDA, CDR2 SQIVND (reference sequence). Trimming took off 6 bases at V and 1 base at J, with 10 bases between the two ends.

This chain links TRBV6-1 with TRBJ1-2; 8 positions match TRBD1. Per the germline V gene, CDR1 is MNHNS and CDR2 is SASEGT. There are 15 residues in the CDR3. After removal of 2 bases from V and 3 bases from J, the junction contained 5 bases not matched to a gene. The CDR3 sequence: CASSESQGADYGYTF. The CDR3 DNA follows: TGTGCCAGCAGTGAATCGCAGGGGGCAGACTATGGCTACACCTTC.

In this sample, this clone turned up a few times. CDR3 sequence: CASSLNWYTEAFF. CDR3 in DNA: TGTGCCAGCAGCCTAAACTGGTACACTGAAGCTTTCTTT. The chain employs TRBV5-8 and TRBJ1-1; D unclear. Trimming removed 4 bases at V and 3 bases at J, with 10 bases between. Germline CDR1 SGHTS, CDR2 YDEGEE. The CDR3 is 13 residues long.

The chain combines TRBV7-9 with TRBJ2-1; 7 nucleotides agree with TRBD2. This CDR3 has 11 amino acids. The V segment lost 5 bases and the J segment 8 bases; nucleotides outside the gene matches: 0. The germline CDR1 and CDR2 sequences are SEHNR and FQNEAQ (reference sequence). CDR3 bases: TGTGCCAGCAGCGGGGGGGATGAGCAGTTCTTC. This sequence encodes CASSGGDEQFF. Filled out from reference TRBV7-9 and TRBJ2-1, the complete variable domain reads DTGVSQNPRHKITKRGQNVTFRCDPISEHNRLYWYRQTLGQGPEFLTYFQNEAQLEKSRLLSDRFSAERPKGSFSTLEIQRTEQGDSAMYLCASSGGDEQFFGPGTRLTVL.

In this sample, this clone turned up a few times. This sequence joins TRBV5-4 and TRBJ1-2, with 7 bases that match TRBD1. The germline CDR1 and CDR2 sequences are SGHNT and YYREEE (reference sequence). Germline trimming cut 5 bases from V and 6 bases from J; bases unmatched to any gene: 7. The CDR3 is 13 residues long. The CDR3 DNA reads as TGTGCCAGCAGTTCCAGGGGGGCGGATGGCTACACCTTC. This codes for CASSSRGADGYTF.

J is TRBJ1-5 and V is TRBV4-3; 7 nucleotides match TRBD1. CDR3 length equals 18 residues. Germline V gives CDR1 LGHNA, CDR2 YSLEER. J was trimmed by 7 bases and V by 1 base; bases with no gene match: 16. CDR3 nucleotide sequence: TGCGCCAGCAGCCAAGTGTTCACGGCCACAGGGGTCGGCCAGCCCCAGCATTTT. Translated, it gives CASSQVFTATGVGQPQHF.

CDR3 protein: CASRGTGAKNIQYF. The CDR3 coding sequence is TGTGCCAGCCGAGGGACAGGGGCCAAAAACATTCAGTACTTC. The chain links TRBV27 to TRBJ2-4; 9 bases agree with TRBD1. Germline values: CDR1 MNHEY, CDR2 SMNVEV (reference sequence). The CDR3 covers 14 residues. V lost 8 bases, J lost 1 base, and 3 bases stayed unmatched.

This clone was detected once. The CDR3 bases are TGTGCCAGCAGCGTAGCTGTAGGGGAGGGCTACGAGCAGTACTTC. It specifies CASSVAVGEGYEQYF. V gene TRBV9 combines with J gene TRBJ2-7; 7 bases agree with TRBD2. Germline trimming cut 0 bases from V and 3 bases from J; bases unmatched to any gene: 6. The germline V gene has CDR1 SGDLS and CDR2 YYNGEE. There are 15 residues in the CDR3.

This clone was observed a few times. J is TRBJ2-7 and V is TRBV5-6; TRBD2 might be the D (5 bases). Germline CDR1 and CDR2: SGHDT and YYEEEE. The CDR3 is 14 amino acids. The ends were cut back, 0 bases at V and 0 bases at J, with 7 bases in the middle. CDR3 sequence (DNA): TGTGCCAGCAGCTTGGAACGGGACTCCTACGAGCAGTACTTC. Its protein is CASSLERDSYEQYF.

The chain recombines TRBV7-9 with TRBJ1-3; perhaps TRBD1 as D (5 bases). Germline loops: CDR1 SEHNR, CDR2 FQNEAQ (reference sequence). The CDR3 is 18 residues long. Trimming removed 3 bases at V and 0 bases at J, with 18 bases between. The CDR3 DNA is TGTGCCAGCAGCTTTGTTGGGACGGGGGATGACTCTGGAAACACCATATATTTT. It is translated as CASSFVGTGDDSGNTIYF.